This TCR beta chain was sequenced during a study of OX40 agonist ivuxolimab in advanced cancers. Whole-study context: The mean age was about 57 years, ranging from about 20 to 85, with around four fifths of participants male. Treatment received earlier with anti-PD-1, anti-PD-L1 or anti-CTLA-4 agents was allowed, and more than 35% had some.

Profiling relied on immunoSEQ multiplex PCR, and the TCRdb table lists in-frame clones only, not all of them. The sample holds roughly 100,000 clones, around 87% seen once. Excluded were patients having autoimmune disease history or systemic immunosuppression. Blood sampling was done at baseline, cycle 4 day 1, and cycle 7 day 1. This CDR3 comprises 13 residues. Trimming pared 3 bases from V and 7 bases from J, leaving 10 bases between. Germline lookup yields CDR1 SNHLY and CDR2 FYNNEI. This sequence joins TRBV2 and TRBJ2-1; possible D gene TRBD1, 6 bases. This TCR was sampled from an adult with an advanced solid tumor such as melanoma, head and neck, liver or kidney cancer. Material: CD4+ or CD8+ T cells sorted from blood, obtained in a trial of the OX40 agonist ivuxolimab. CDR3 amino acids: CASSDRGGNEQFF. As DNA, the CDR3 is TGTGCCAGCAGTGACAGGGGTGGAAATGAGCAGTTCTTC.